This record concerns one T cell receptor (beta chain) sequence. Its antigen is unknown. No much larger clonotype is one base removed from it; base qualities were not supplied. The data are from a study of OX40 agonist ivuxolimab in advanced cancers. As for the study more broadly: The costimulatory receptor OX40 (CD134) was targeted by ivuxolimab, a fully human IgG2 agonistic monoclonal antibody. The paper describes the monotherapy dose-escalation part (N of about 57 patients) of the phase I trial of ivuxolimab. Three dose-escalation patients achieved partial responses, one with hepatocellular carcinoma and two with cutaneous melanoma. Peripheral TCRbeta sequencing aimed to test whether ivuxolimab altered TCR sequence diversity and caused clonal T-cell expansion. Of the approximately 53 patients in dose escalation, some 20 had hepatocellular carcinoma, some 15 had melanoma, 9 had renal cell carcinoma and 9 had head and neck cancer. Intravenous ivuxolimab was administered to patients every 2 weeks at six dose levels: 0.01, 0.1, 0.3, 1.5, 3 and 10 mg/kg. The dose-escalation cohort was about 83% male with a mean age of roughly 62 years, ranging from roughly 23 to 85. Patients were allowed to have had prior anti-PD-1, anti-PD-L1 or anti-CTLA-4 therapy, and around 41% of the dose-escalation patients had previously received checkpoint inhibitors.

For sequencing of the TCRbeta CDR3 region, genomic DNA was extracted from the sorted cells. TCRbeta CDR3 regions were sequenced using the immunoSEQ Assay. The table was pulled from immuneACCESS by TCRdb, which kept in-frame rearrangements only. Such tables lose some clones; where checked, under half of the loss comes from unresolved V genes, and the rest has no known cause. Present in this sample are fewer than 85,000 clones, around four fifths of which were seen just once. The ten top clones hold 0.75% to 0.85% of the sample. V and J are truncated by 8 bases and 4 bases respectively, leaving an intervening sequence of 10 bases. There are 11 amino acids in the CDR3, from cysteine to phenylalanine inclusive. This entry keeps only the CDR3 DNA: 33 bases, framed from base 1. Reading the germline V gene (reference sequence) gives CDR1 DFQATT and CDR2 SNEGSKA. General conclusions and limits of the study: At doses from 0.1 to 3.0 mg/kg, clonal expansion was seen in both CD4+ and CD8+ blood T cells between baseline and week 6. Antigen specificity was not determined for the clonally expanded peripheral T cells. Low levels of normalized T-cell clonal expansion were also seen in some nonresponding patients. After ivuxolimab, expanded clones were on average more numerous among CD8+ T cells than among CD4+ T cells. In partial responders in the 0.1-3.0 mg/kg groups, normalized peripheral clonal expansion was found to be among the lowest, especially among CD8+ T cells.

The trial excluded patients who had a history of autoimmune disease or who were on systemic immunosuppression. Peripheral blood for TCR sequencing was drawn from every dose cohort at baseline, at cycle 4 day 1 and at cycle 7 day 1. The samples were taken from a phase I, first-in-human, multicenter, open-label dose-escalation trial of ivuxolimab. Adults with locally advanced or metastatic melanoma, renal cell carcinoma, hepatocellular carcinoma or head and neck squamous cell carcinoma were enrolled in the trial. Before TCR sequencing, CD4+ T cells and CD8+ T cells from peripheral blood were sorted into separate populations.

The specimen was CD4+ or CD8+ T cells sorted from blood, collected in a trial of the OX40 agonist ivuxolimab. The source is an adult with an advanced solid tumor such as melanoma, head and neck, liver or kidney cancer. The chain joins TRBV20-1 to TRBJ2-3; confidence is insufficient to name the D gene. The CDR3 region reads CSPWSADTQYF. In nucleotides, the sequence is TGCAGTCCCTGGTCTGCAGATACGCAGTATTTT.